This is a list of T cell receptor beta chains from one sample in a study of identical twins. Each CDR3 protein is one row after TCRdb ran MiXCR on the 5' RACE reads. The sample gives 400,000 to 500,000 distinct CDR3 sequences, 14% of which show up once; approximately 0.98% is in the top ten. In addition, the sample was reused for a study of yellow fever vaccine responses in identical twins.

What was sequenced was CD4+ T cells sorted from blood. These receptors were collected from a woman aged 18-29 years in good health. Each CDR3 is given with its conserved first and last residue. Each record gives: J gene, D gene, V gene, clone size, CDR3 protein, CDR3 DNA. D genes are given only for firm matches. Some rows have no size entry. The others give once, few or many, or a class for an expanded clone.

TRBJ2-5	TRBD2	TRBV5-1	few	CASVSGTSGGSETQYF	TGCGCCAGCGTTTCCGGGACTAGCGGGGGGTCCGAGACCCAGTACTTC
TRBJ2-7	NA	TRBV2	NA	CASHELRRSSYEQYF	TGTGCCAGCCATGAGTTGCGGAGGAGCTCCTACGAGCAGTACTTC
TRBJ1-2	NA	TRBV30	NA	CAWSPGTYGYTF	TGTGCCTGGAGTCCGGGGACATATGGCTACACCTTC
TRBJ2-5	NA	TRBV30	NA	CACQTGNRGETQYF	TGTGCCTGTCAAACCGGGAATAGGGGGGAGACCCAGTACTTC
TRBJ2-7	NA	TRBV20-1	NA	CSVAGTEGGSYEQYF	TGCAGTGTAGCAGGGACGGAGGGAGGCTCCTACGAGCAGTACTTC
TRBJ2-7	NA	TRBV20-1	few	CSARDPRTPKSYEQYF	TGCAGTGCTAGAGATCCACGGACACCAAAATCCTACGAGCAGTACTTC
TRBJ2-1	NA	TRBV10-3	few	CAISERSYNEQFF	TGTGCCATAAGTGAGAGGTCCTACAATGAGCAGTTCTTC
TRBJ2-7	TRBD1	TRBV24-1	few	CATSDTRQGAYEQYF	TGTGCCACCAGTGATACCCGACAGGGTGCCTACGAGCAGTACTTC
TRBJ2-2	TRBD2	TRBV20-1	NA	CSARTSGTSGRANTGELFF	TGCAGTGCTAGAACTTCCGGGACTAGCGGGAGGGCAAACACCGGGGAGCTGTTTTTT
TRBJ2-1	TRBD1	TRBV29-1	few	CSATRQGTEQFF	TGCAGCGCCACTCGACAGGGTACTGAGCAGTTCTTC
TRBJ2-2	NA	TRBV4-3	many	CASSLQGGGMSGELFF	TGCGCCAGCAGCTTACAAGGGGGGGGGATGTCAGGGGAGCTGTTTTTT
TRBJ2-3	NA	TRBV20-1	many	CSARTDTDTQYF	TGCAGTGCGCGGACAGACACAGATACGCAGTATTTT
TRBJ1-1	NA	TRBV20-1	few	CSASRGGNTEAFF	TGCAGTGCTAGCAGGGGAGGGAACACTGAAGCTTTCTTT
TRBJ2-5	NA	TRBV9	few	CASSVAGVGGGQETQYF	TGTGCCAGCAGCGTAGCTGGGGTGGGAGGTGGGCAAGAGACCCAGTACTTC
TRBJ2-1	NA	TRBV25-1	many	CASSHLGPGTNNEQFF	TGTGCCAGCAGTCACCTGGGTCCCGGGACAAACAATGAGCAGTTCTTC
TRBJ2-2	TRBD1	TRBV7-2	NA	CASSSQTGGNTGELFF	TGTGCCAGCAGCTCCCAGACAGGGGGCAACACCGGGGAGCTGTTTTTT
TRBJ2-2	TRBD2	TRBV24-1	NA	CATSDPAGGHTGELFF	TGTGCCACCAGTGATCCAGCGGGGGGCCACACCGGGGAGCTGTTTTTT
TRBJ2-2	NA	TRBV29-1	few	CSGAGQTNTGELFF	TGCAGCGGAGCGGGACAGACGAACACCGGGGAGCTGTTTTTT
TRBJ2-7	NA	TRBV20-1	few	CSARDLRIIYEQYF	TGCAGTGCTAGAGATTTACGAATTATATACGAGCAGTACTTC
TRBJ1-1	NA	TRBV29-1	few	CSVEVRGADTEAFF	TGCAGCGTTGAAGTTCGAGGGGCGGACACTGAAGCTTTCTTT
TRBJ1-5	NA	TRBV9	NA	CAINSWGDNQPQHF	TGTGCCATCAACTCTTGGGGGGACAATCAGCCCCAGCATTTT
TRBJ2-5	NA	TRBV2	NA	CASSGLGAREAQYF	TGTGCCAGCAGTGGTTTGGGCGCAAGAGAGGCCCAGTACTTC
TRBJ2-2	NA	TRBV12-3/TRBV12-4	NA	CASSAGSAGAISNTGELFF	TGTGCCAGCAGTGCCGGCTCGGCGGGGGCCATTTCGAACACCGGGGAGCTGTTTTTT
TRBJ2-3	NA	TRBV11-3	few	CASSLAAGHTQYF	TGTGCCAGCAGCTTAGCAGCGGGCCATACGCAGTATTTT
TRBJ2-5	NA	TRBV20-1	NA	CSIRAPGQETQYF	TGCAGTATTCGGGCTCCCGGTCAAGAGACCCAGTACTTC
TRBJ2-7	NA	TRBV4-2	few	CASSQGPGVSYEQYF	TGTGCCAGCAGCCAGGGCCCCGGGGTCTCCTACGAGCAGTACTTC
TRBJ2-7	NA	TRBV20-1	few	CSARQVGAQQYF	TGCAGTGCTAGACAGGTTGGGGCCCAGCAGTACTTC
TRBJ2-3	TRBD2	TRBV11-3	few	CASSLGGRAADTQYF	TGTGCCAGCAGCTTAGGCGGGAGGGCCGCAGATACGCAGTATTTT
TRBJ1-5	NA	TRBV20-1	NA	CSARVAMGSHQPQHF	TGCAGTGCTAGAGTCGCGATGGGTTCCCATCAGCCCCAGCATTTT
TRBJ2-5	TRBD1	TRBV9	few	CASSVGTGEETQYF	TGTGCCAGCAGCGTAGGGACAGGGGAAGAGACCCAGTACTTC
TRBJ2-3	NA	TRBV19	few	CATNPGLDDTDTQYF	TGTGCCACTAACCCAGGGCTGGATGACACAGATACGCAGTATTTT
TRBJ2-1	TRBD1	TRBV5-1	few	CASSWGTGDNEQFF	TGCGCCAGCAGTTGGGGGACAGGGGACAATGAGCAGTTCTTC
TRBJ2-7	TRBD2	TRBV20-1	NA	CSARTSGMVEQYF	TGCAGTGCTAGGACTAGCGGGATGGTCGAGCAGTACTTC
TRBJ2-3	NA	TRBV10-3	NA	CATARQLTRAQDTQYF	TGTGCCACGGCTCGGCAGCTAACGAGAGCTCAAGATACGCAGTATTTT
TRBJ2-4	TRBD2	TRBV25-1	many	CASSEGGGSKNIQYF	TGTGCCAGCAGTGAAGGCGGGGGGTCCAAAAACATTCAGTACTTC
TRBJ2-5	NA	TRBV11-2	NA	CASSFNQGGETQYF	TGTGCCAGCAGCTTTAACCAGGGAGGAGAGACCCAGTACTTC
TRBJ2-3	NA	TRBV28	NA	CASSLSAGRFPASTDTQYF	TGTGCCAGCAGTCTGTCGGCTGGGCGGTTCCCTGCTAGCACAGATACGCAGTATTTT
TRBJ1-6	NA	TRBV7-2	few	CASSLRDVRNSPLHF	TGTGCCAGCAGCTTACGGGACGTCCGGAATTCACCCCTCCACTTT
TRBJ1-3	TRBD1	TRBV5-1	few	CASSWGGTGAPKSGNTIYF	TGCGCCAGCAGCTGGGGCGGGACAGGGGCCCCAAAATCGGGAAACACCATATATTTT
TRBJ2-1	NA	TRBV12-3/TRBV12-4	many	CASSLVGYNEQFF	TGTGCCAGCAGTTTAGTGGGATACAATGAGCAGTTCTTC